This TCR beta chain was captured in a study of PD-1 blockade in classical Hodgkin lymphoma. Brentuximab vedotin exposure varied, and every patient relapsed after autologous stem cell transplantation. Purification of CD4+ T cells from thawed PBMCs was achieved by magnetic negative selection. The V gene's germline CDR1 is SGHTS and CDR2 YDEGEE. V lost 3 bases, J lost 3 bases, and 0 bases lay in between. CDR3 size: 10 residues. Measured with immunoSEQ multiplex PCR; TCRdb has only the in-frame clones, and not every one. The sample holds some 2,400 clones, approximately 86% seen once. This clone was detected only a few times.

The source material was CD4+ T cells from blood, sampled at baseline. The chain recombines TRBV5-8 with TRBJ1-2; D unresolved. The receptor comes from a human donor with classical Hodgkin lymphoma. DNA of the CDR3: TGTGCCAGCAGCTACTATGGCTACACCTTC. Translating it yields CASSYYGYTF.